The 32 T cell receptor beta chains listed next were all sequenced from one sample in a study of shared clonotypes between healthy human individuals. The table came from immunoSEQ multiplex PCR; TCRdb's copy has only in-frame clones and leaves some out. Counted here are some 630,000 clones, about two thirds occurring once; the ten biggest clones make up 1.8%. Sequenced: memory CD4+ T cells sorted from blood. This sample's subset: CD45RA-negative fraction. These TCRs come from a woman aged 25 to 39 in good health.

This clone was observed a single time. The chain links TRBV6-6 to TRBJ2-7; D is possibly TRBD1 (5 bases). Germline CDR1 and CDR2: MNHNY and SVGAGI (reference sequence). This CDR3 region has 15 residues. Trimming cost V 5 bases and J 4 bases, with 18 bases left between them. The CDR3 protein is CASSTPGLVRYEQYF. In DNA form, the CDR3 reads TGTGCCAGCAGTACCCCAGGGTTGGTTCGGTACGAGCAGTACTTC.

This clone was observed a single time. The genes are TRBV29-1 and TRBJ2-5; weak D call: TRBD1 (5 bases). Gene TRBJ2-7 matches the end of the DNA better, so the J call may be wrong. The CDR3 has 13 amino acids. Germline assignment: CDR1 SQVTM and CDR2 ANQGSEA. In DNA form, the CDR3 reads TGCAGCGTTGGCCTACAGGCTACCTACGAGCAGTACTTC. It is translated as CSVGLQATYEQYF.

This clone was recorded at least ten times. The chain uses TRBV9 and TRBJ2-7; 10 bases are shared with TRBD1. The V and J ends lost 0 bases and 2 bases, in that order; junction bases with no gene match: 8. The CDR3 length is 17 residues. Per the germline V gene, CDR1 is SGDLS and CDR2 is YYNGEE. The CDR3 loop is CASSVGIRGTGAYEQYF. The CDR3, as DNA: TGTGCCAGCAGCGTAGGAATAAGGGGGACAGGGGCCTACGAGCAGTACTTC.

In this sample, this clone turned up once. This chain connects TRBV7-6 to TRBJ2-7, with D unresolved. Germline V lookup: CDR1 SGHVS, CDR2 FNYEAQ. Deletions cut 4 bases from V and 4 bases from J, with 5 bases between. This CDR3 comprises 11 residues. CDR3 amino acids: CASSSLYEQYF. CDR3 coding DNA: TGTGCCAGCAGCTCCCTTTACGAGCAGTACTTC.

This clone was seen more than once but under ten times. The rearrangement uses TRBV18 and TRBJ1-2; D remains ambiguous. CDR1 is KGHSH, CDR2 LQKENI, per germline. The V end lost 3 bases, the J end lost 6 bases, and 11 bases lay between the germline ends. This CDR3 comprises 13 residues. The CDR3 sequence: CASSPYPRDGYTF. The DNA for the CDR3 is TGTGCCAGCTCACCCTACCCTAGGGATGGCTACACCTTC.

This clone was observed a single time. V and J are TRBV18 and TRBJ1-4; no firm D call. The V end lost 3 bases, the J end lost 8 bases, and 10 bases lay between the germline ends. The V gene's germline CDR1 is KGHSH and CDR2 LQKENI. This CDR3 contains 13 residues. The chain's CDR3 is CASSPTPGEKLFF. CDR3 in DNA: TGTGCCAGCTCACCTACACCGGGGGAAAAACTGTTTTTT.

The chain carries TRBV29-1 and TRBJ2-5; 8 nucleotides match TRBD1. Germline values: CDR1 SQVTM, CDR2 ANQGSEA. V shed 7 bases, J shed 4 bases, and the junction held 8 bases outside the gene matches. The CDR3 covers 13 residues. The CDR3 DNA reads as TGCAGCGCCCAGGGGGCGTCGGTAGAGACCCAGTACTTC. Its translation: CSAQGASVETQYF.

Comment on this clone: Different DNA sequences within this sample yield the same CDR3. The V and J genes are TRBV5-1 and TRBJ2-7, with D unclear. V dropped 0 bases and J dropped 1 base, with 5 bases sitting between them. The CDR3 extends over 13 amino acids. Germline CDR1 reads SGHRS; CDR2 reads YFSETQ. The CDR3 reads CASSLARSYEQYF. In DNA form, the CDR3 reads TGCGCCAGCAGCTTGGCCAGATCCTACGAGCAGTACTTC.

V usage is TRBV11-2 and J usage is TRBJ2-7, with D tentatively TRBD1 (5 bases). The CDR3 covers 12 residues. V was clipped by 5 bases and J by 4 bases, with 9 bases between them. CDR1 is SGHAT, CDR2 FQNNGV, per germline. The CDR3: CASSATEYEQYF. CDR3 in DNA: TGTGCCAGCAGCGCGACAGAGTACGAGCAGTACTTC.

The chain is built from TRBV19 and TRBJ1-2; 7 positions agree with TRBD1. The germline CDR1 and CDR2 sequences are LNHDA and SQIVND (reference sequence). The CDR3 runs 14 residues. J was trimmed by 8 bases and V by 5 bases; bases with no gene match: 11. The CDR3, as DNA: TGTGCCAGTAGTGCCGTAGGGGGCGTCCTAGGCTACACCTTC. Amino acids: CASSAVGGVLGYTF.

Here the CDR3 reads CASNPQGPPYEQYF. In DNA, the CDR3 is TGTGCCAGCAACCCACAGGGGCCCCCCTACGAGCAGTACTTC. The V call is TRBV11-2, the J call TRBJ2-7, with 7 bases matching TRBD1. Germline CDR1 and CDR2: SGHAT and FQNNGV. CDR3 size: 14 residues. Losses at the gene ends were 7 bases for V and 2 bases for J; bases not matched to a gene: 8.

V and J are TRBV5-6 and TRBJ2-1; D perhaps matches TRBD2 (6 bases). Germline-derived CDR1 and CDR2 are SGHDT and YYEEEE. The CDR3 is 11 amino acids. V was trimmed by 3 bases and J by 12 bases, leaving 10 bases between them. The CDR3 DNA is TGTGCCAGCAGCTATGAGGAGGGGCAGTTCTTC. Protein product: CASSYEEGQFF. Looking up the rest from reference TRBV5-6 and TRBJ2-1 gives the full variable domain: DAGVTQSPTHLIKTRGQQVTLRCSPKSGHDTVSWYQQALGQGPQFIFQYYEEEERQRGNFPDRFSGHQFPNYSSELNVNALLLGDSALYLCASSYEEGQFFGPGTRLTVL.

V usage is TRBV27 and J usage is TRBJ2-7; TRBD1 or TRBD2 may be the D gene (5 bases each). V dropped 7 bases and J dropped 0 bases, with 13 bases sitting between them. There are 14 residues in the CDR3. Germline CDR1 is MNHEY and CDR2 is SMNVEV (reference sequence). The CDR3 protein is CASKNRDDSYEQYF. As DNA, the CDR3 is TGTGCCAGCAAGAACCGGGACGACTCCTACGAGCAGTACTTC.

The genes are TRBV6-1 and TRBJ2-7, with D uncertain. This CDR3 contains 13 residues. V lost 4 bases to trimming and J lost 2 bases, with 9 bases between them. Germline values: CDR1 MNHNS, CDR2 SASEGT. CDR3 protein: CASSAETAYEQYF. DNA of the CDR3: TGTGCCAGCAGTGCCGAGACTGCCTACGAGCAGTACTTC.

The gene calls are TRBV18 and TRBJ2-7; 9 bases line up with TRBD1. The CDR3 totals 16 residues. Germline V gene sequence: CDR1 KGHSH, CDR2 LQKENI. After removal of 1 base from V and 5 bases from J, the junction contained 9 bases not matched to a gene. CDR3 region: CASSPRAGQGVNEQYF. DNA of the CDR3: TGTGCCAGCTCACCACGGGCGGGACAGGGCGTCAACGAGCAGTACTTC.

The rearrangement links TRBV5-6 to TRBJ2-7; TRBD1 might be the D (5 bases). Germline values: CDR1 SGHDT, CDR2 YYEEEE. Trimming cost V 5 bases and J 2 bases, with 11 bases left between them. The CDR3 length is 13 residues. The CDR3 DNA is TGTGCCAGCAGGCGCAGGGAAACCTACGAGCAGTACTTC. Amino acids: CASRRRETYEQYF.

The V gene is TRBV6-5, the J gene TRBJ2-5, with a possible D match to TRBD2 (6 bases). The DNA end favors TRBJ2-7, so the J call may be wrong. CDR3 length: 15 amino acids. The germline V gene has CDR1 MNHEY and CDR2 SVGAGI. The CDR3 region has the DNA TGTGCCAGCAGTTACCCTAACGGGAGCCCCTCCGAGCAGTACTTC. The encoded protein is CASSYPNGSPSEQYF.

The chain couples TRBV9 to TRBJ2-3; D gene uncertain. This CDR3 spans 14 amino acids. The germline gives CDR1 SGDLS, CDR2 YYNGEE. Trimming took off 4 bases at V and 2 bases at J, with 11 bases between the two ends. CDR3 coding DNA: TGTGCCAGCAGCTCAAGGAGTTTCACAGATACGCAGTATTTT. Protein sequence: CASSSRSFTDTQYF. Full variable domain (rest looked up from reference TRBV9 and TRBJ2-3): DSGVTQTPKHLITATGQRVTLRCSPRSGDLSVYWYQQSLDQGLQFLIQYYNGEERAKGNILERFSAQQFPDLHSELNLSSLELGDSALYFCASSSRSFTDTQYFGPGTRLTVL.

CDR3 nucleotide sequence: TGTGCCAGCAGCCAAGGACAGGGGGCAAGCTATGGCTACACCTTC. This translates into CASSQGQGASYGYTF. V is TRBV7-9 and J is TRBJ1-2; TRBD1 matches at 11 bases. In germline, CDR1 is SEHNR, CDR2 FQNEAQ (reference sequence). The CDR3 sequence is 15 residues long. Trimming at V came to 5 bases and at J to 4 bases, leaving 6 bases not matched to a gene.

This clone appeared a single time. The V call is TRBV28, the J call TRBJ1-3; the D is unclear. The CDR3 spans 15 residues. V shed 2 bases and J shed 3 bases, with 11 bases lying between them. Germline values: CDR1 MDHEN, CDR2 SYDVKM. In DNA form, the CDR3 reads TGTGCCAGCAGTTTAGGTGCAAGGTTTGGAAACACCATATATTTT. This translates into CASSLGARFGNTIYF.

The rearrangement uses TRBV7-9 and TRBJ2-7, with D unresolved. The CDR3 spans 13 residues. CDR1 and CDR2 from the germline V gene are SEHNR and FQNEAQ (reference sequence). V lost 3 bases and J lost 1, with 7 bases in between. The CDR3 protein is CASSFGQSYEQYF. The CDR3 bases are TGTGCCAGCAGCTTCGGGCAATCCTACGAGCAGTACTTC.

A remark on this clone: Its ends do not fully match the called genes, so a read error is possible. This rearrangement joins TRBV7-8 to TRBJ1-6; D is possibly TRBD1 (6 bases). CDR1 and CDR2 (germline): SGHVS, FQNEAQ. The CDR3 contains 15 residues. Here the CDR3 DNA reads TGTGCCAGCACCTTAACAGGGACGAGTAATTCACCCCTCCACTTT. It encodes CASTLTGTSNSPLHF.

J is TRBJ1-5 and V is TRBV4-1; 7 nucleotides align to TRBD1. The CDR3 runs to 16 residues. CDR1 is MGHRA, CDR2 YSYEKL, per germline. V lost 0 bases, J lost 3 bases, and 5 bases stayed unmatched. As DNA, the CDR3 is TGCGCCAGCAGCCAAGATAGGACAGGCAACAATCAGCCCCAGCATTTT. Protein: CASSQDRTGNNQPQHF.

V is TRBV11-2 and J is TRBJ2-7; D unclear. V shed 5 bases and J shed 3 bases, with 11 bases lying between them. From germline, CDR1 is SGHAT and CDR2 FQNNGV. This CDR3 is built from 13 residues. The CDR3 bases are TGTGCCAGCAGCCCCCGTCGTGGCTACGAGCAGTACTTC. This translates into CASSPRRGYEQYF. Drawing the rest from reference TRBV11-2 and TRBJ2-7, the complete variable domain is EAGVAQSPRYKIIEKRQSVAFWCNPISGHATLYWYQQILGQGPKLLIQFQNNGVVDDSQLPKDRFSAERLKGVDSTLKIQPAKLEDSAVYLCASSPRRGYEQYFGPGTRLTVT.

In its sample, this clone was seen many times. The chain has TRBV15 and TRBJ2-6, with D perhaps TRBD2 (7 bases). V shed 2 bases and J shed 0 bases, with 14 bases lying between them. Germline values: CDR1 LNHNV, CDR2 YYDKDF (reference sequence). The CDR3 covers 18 residues. DNA for the CDR3: TGTGCCACCAGCAGACACAGGGAGGGGTTCTCTGGGGCCAACGTCCTGACTTTC. Protein: CATSRHREGFSGANVLTF.

A single count supports this clone. J is TRBJ2-1 and V is TRBV7-7; maybe TRBD2 (6 bases). Germline V gene sequence: CDR1 SSHAT, CDR2 FNYEAQ (reference sequence). Deletions cut 5 bases from V and 9 bases from J, with 23 bases between. CDR3 size: 16 residues. The CDR3 protein is CASSLQTSSAFSEQFF. DNA for the CDR3: TGTGCCAGCAGCCTCCAGACTAGTTCGGCTTTTAGTGAGCAGTTCTTC.

This chain uses TRBV6-5 with TRBJ2-5, with 12 nucleotides matching TRBD1. Germline CDR1 and CDR2: MNHEY and SVGAGI. The V gene end was trimmed by 6 bases and the J gene end by 1 base; junction bases not matched to a gene: 3. The length of the CDR3 is 15 residues. CDR3 amino acids: CASRRDRGRQETQYF. CDR3 DNA sequence: TGTGCCAGCAGACGGGACAGGGGGCGCCAAGAGACCCAGTACTTC.

The CDR3 coding sequence is TGTGCCAGCAGTGCGGACCCGGGACCGCCATACAATGAGCAGTTCTTC. Its protein product is CASSADPGPPYNEQFF. This chain links TRBV6-4 with TRBJ2-1; D could derive from TRBD1 or TRBD2 (5 bases each). V was pared by 4 bases and J by 4 bases, with 17 bases between. The germline gives CDR1 MRHNA, CDR2 SNTAGT. The CDR3 totals 16 residues.

This chain connects TRBV5-1 to TRBJ2-5, with 7 bases that match TRBD1. V was pared by 4 bases and J by 1 base, with 10 bases of the junction left unmatched. CDR1 SGHRS and CDR2 YFSETQ come from the germline V gene. This CDR3 contains 16 residues. Written as DNA, the CDR3 is TGCGCCAGCAGCACCGGGACAGTTAACCTCCAAGAGACCCAGTACTTC. Its translation: CASSTGTVNLQETQYF.

This clone was found many times. The V call is TRBV28, the J call TRBJ2-7; 7 bases agree with TRBD1. In germline, CDR1 is MDHEN, CDR2 SYDVKM. This CDR3 region has 14 residues. V trimming: 6 bases; J trimming: 12 bases; junction bases outside the gene matches: 17. In DNA, the CDR3 is TGTGCCAGCAGATCCATCAGACAGGGTGTACGTCCGTACTTC. Translated: CASRSIRQGVRPYF.

V is TRBV10-2 and J is TRBJ2-3, with 8 bases matching TRBD2. In germline, CDR1 is WSHSY, CDR2 SAAADI. CDR3 length equals 14 residues. V was clipped by 5 bases and J by 3 bases; unmatched bases: 4. As DNA, the CDR3 is TGCGCCAGCAGTCGAGCGGGAGTTACAGATACGCAGTATTTT. Translating it yields CASSRAGVTDTQYF.

The chain recombines TRBV6-5 with TRBJ2-5; TRBD1 might be the D (5 bases). CDR1 is MNHEY, CDR2 SVGAGI, per germline. The V gene lost 3 bases and the J gene lost 3 bases, with 14 bases spanning the gap. The CDR3 totals 15 residues. CDR3 in DNA: TGTGCCAGCAGTTATTTCGGAACAGGCAAAGAGACCCAGTACTTC. Its protein is CASSYFGTGKETQYF.